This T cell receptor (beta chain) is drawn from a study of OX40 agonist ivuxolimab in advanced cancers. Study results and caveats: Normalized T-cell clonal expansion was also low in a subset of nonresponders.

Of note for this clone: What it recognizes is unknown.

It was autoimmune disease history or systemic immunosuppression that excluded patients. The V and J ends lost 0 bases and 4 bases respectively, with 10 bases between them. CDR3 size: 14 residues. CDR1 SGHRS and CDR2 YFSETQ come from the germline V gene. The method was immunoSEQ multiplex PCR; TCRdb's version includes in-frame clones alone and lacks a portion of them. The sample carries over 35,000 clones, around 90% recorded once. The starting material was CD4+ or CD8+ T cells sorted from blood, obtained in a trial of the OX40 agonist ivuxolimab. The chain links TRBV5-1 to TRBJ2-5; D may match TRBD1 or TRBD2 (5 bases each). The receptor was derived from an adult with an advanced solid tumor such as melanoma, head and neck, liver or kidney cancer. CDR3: CASSLVGVVETQYF. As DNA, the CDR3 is TGCGCCAGCAGCTTGGTGGGGGTGGTAGAGACCCAGTACTTC. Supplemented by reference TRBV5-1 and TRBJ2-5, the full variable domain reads KAGVTQTPRYLIKTRGQQVTLSCSPISGHRSVSWYQQTPGQGLQFLFEYFSETQRNKGNFPGRFSGRQFSNSRSEMNVSTLELGDSALYLCASSLVGVVETQYFGPGTRLLVL.